What follows are 9 T cell receptor beta chains derived from one specimen sequenced in a study of cytomegalovirus exposure and HLA in healthy donors. The PCR made use of 60 Vbeta and 13 Jbeta primers. The protocol was immunoSEQ multiplex PCR, while the TCRdb copy is restricted to in-frame clones and leaves out a portion. The sample includes some 220,000 clones, over 75% seen only once; the top ten take less than 0.6%. Sample: PBMCs. The receptor set was obtained from a boy aged 5-17 years in good health and CMV-seronegative.

V is TRBV11-2 and J is TRBJ2-2, with D possibly matching TRBD2 (6 bases). Trimming took 4 bases from V and 2 from J, leaving 14 bases between them. Germline V lookup: CDR1 SGHAT, CDR2 FQNNGV. The CDR3 is made up of 16 amino acids. For the CDR3, the DNA is TGTGCCAGCAGCTCGCTAACCGGGAGAAACACCGGGGAGCTGTTTTTT. Amino acids: CASSSLTGRNTGELFF.

This chain links TRBV6-5 with TRBJ2-7, with 11 bases matching TRBD1. CDR3 length: 15 residues. CDR1 is MNHEY, CDR2 SVGAGI, per germline. Germline trimming cut 2 bases from V and 4 bases from J; bases unmatched to any gene: 4. In nucleotides, the CDR3 is TGTGCCAGCAGTTACAACGGACAGGGGGCATACGAGCAGTACTTC. Translating it yields CASSYNGQGAYEQYF.

V gene TRBV7-9 combines with J gene TRBJ1-2, with D perhaps TRBD1 (6 bases). Germline lookup yields CDR1 SEHNR and CDR2 FQNEAQ (reference sequence). This CDR3 region has 16 residues. Trimming shortened V by 5 bases and J by 8 bases, and 24 bases separated the two germline ends. The CDR3 loop is CASSGKETGSDPGYTF. The CDR3 nucleotides read TGTGCCAGCAGCGGCAAAGAGACAGGCTCGGACCCGGGCTACACCTTC. The full variable domain, its missing parts supplied by reference TRBV7-9 and TRBJ1-2, is DTGVSQNPRHKITKRGQNVTFRCDPISEHNRLYWYRQTLGQGPEFLTYFQNEAQLEKSRLLSDRFSAERPKGSFSTLEIQRTEQGDSAMYLCASSGKETGSDPGYTFGSGTRLTVV.

The chain employs TRBV9 and TRBJ1-1, with D possibly TRBD1 on 5 matching bases. Trimming shortened V by 3 bases and J by 3 bases, and 18 bases separated the two germline ends. Per the germline V gene, CDR1 is SGDLS and CDR2 is YYNGEE. The CDR3 consists of 16 residues. The CDR3 sequence: CASSEGAGSMYTEAFF. CDR3 DNA: TGTGCCAGCAGCGAGGGTGCAGGGTCTATGTACACTGAAGCTTTCTTT.

The chain carries TRBV9 and TRBJ2-2; D perhaps matches TRBD2 (5 bases). V lost 2 bases to trimming and J lost 6 bases, with 11 bases between them. The CDR3 runs to 14 residues. Looked up from germline, CDR1 is SGDLS and CDR2 is YYNGEE. The CDR3 sequence is CASSVSGVPGELFF. For the CDR3, the DNA is TGTGCCAGCAGCGTCTCCGGGGTCCCCGGGGAGCTGTTTTTT.

The V gene is TRBV12-2, the J gene TRBJ2-7; the table calls TRBD2, which could not be checked here. TRBV12-2 is deemed a pseudogene. This CDR3 region has 17 residues. The CDR3 region is CASRSNPGLADSYEQYF. The CDR3 bases are TGTGCAAGTCGCTCAAACCCGGGACTAGCGGATTCCTACGAGCAGTACTTC.

The rearrangement links TRBV30 to TRBJ2-7; 9 bases fit TRBD1. The CDR3 is made up of 13 amino acids. Unmatched junction bases numbered 6, after V lost 3 bases and J lost 6 bases. In germline, CDR1 is GTSNPN, CDR2 SVGIG (reference sequence). CDR3 in amino acids: CAWSPRTGAEQYF. DNA for the CDR3: TGTGCCTGGAGCCCCCGGACAGGGGCCGAGCAGTACTTC.

This chain links TRBV15 with TRBJ1-1; D is unclear. Trimming pared 0 bases from V and 6 bases from J, leaving 11 bases between. This CDR3 region has 14 residues. Germline values: CDR1 LNHNV, CDR2 YYDKDF (reference sequence). This chain's CDR3 is CATSRDSGRAEAFF. The CDR3 nucleotides read TGTGCCACCAGCAGAGATTCCGGGAGGGCTGAAGCTTTCTTT.

The V and J genes are TRBV7-2 and TRBJ2-5; D gene uncertain. V was shortened by 2 bases and J by 5 bases, with 9 bases between the two germline ends. This CDR3 comprises 13 residues. CDR1 is SGHTA and CDR2 is FQGNSA in the germline V gene. The CDR3 spells CASSLQPRETQYF. In DNA, the CDR3 is TGTGCCAGCAGCTTACAACCCCGGGAGACCCAGTACTTC.